Listed here are 5 T cell receptor delta chains from one sample, sequenced in a study of γδ T cells in repeated Plasmodium falciparum infection. TCRdb re-called the multiplex PCR reads with CATT. This table holds 45,000 to 60,000 delta-chain clones, about 1.9% found once. Gammadelta T cells were flow-sorted from PBMC into Vgamma9/Vdelta2+ and Vdelta2-negative populations for bulk analysis. What was sequenced was gamma-delta T cells from blood. These TCRs come from a pool of human donors (malaria-infected and uninfected, not separated).

In its sample, this clone was seen many times. The amino acid sequence in TCRdb belongs to a much larger clone and departs from this DNA's translation at residue 4, likely a sequencing read error; the sequence shown is translated from the DNA. This sequence joins TRDV2 and TRDJ1, with 9 bases matching TRDD3. The J gene comes from matching the DNA to germline here; TCRdb lacks it. This CDR3 comprises 19 residues. Per germline, CDR1 GEAIGNYY and CDR2 EKD. This chain's CDR3 is CACGTGNLYWGTDTDKLIF. The CDR3 DNA is TGTGCCTGTGGCACCGGTAACCTCTACTGGGGGACCGACACCGATAAACTCATCTTT.

As regards this clone: The protein TCRdb gives is from a much larger clone and does not agree with this DNA's translation at residue 18, likely a read error; the protein shown here comes from the DNA. This CDR3 reads CALGDLSRGRLWTGGCRRIF. The CDR3 DNA is TGTGCTCTTGGGGACCTAAGTAGGGGGCGTTTATGGACTGGGGGATGTAGGCGCATCTTT. No J gene call was made, and the V gene is TRDV1; TRDD3, the table's D call, was not compared with the DNA. CDR1 is TSWWSYY, CDR2 QGS, per germline. The length of the CDR3 is 20 residues.

Notes on this clone: This DNA's translation differs at residue 15 from TCRdb's protein, which comes from a much larger clone; a read error is likely, and the protein shown is translated from the DNA. The chain joins TRDV3 to TRDJ1; TRDD2 matches at 8 bases. The CDR3 is made up of 17 amino acids. Germline loops: CDR1 TVYSNPD, CDR2 GDNSRS (reference sequence). The CDR3 spells CASQASYRGWPTDKPIF. CDR3 sequence (DNA): TGTGCCTCCCAGGCTTCCTACCGCGGCTGGCCGACCGATAAACCCATCTTT. Full variable domain (rest looked up from reference TRDV3 and TRDJ1): CDKVTQSSPDQTVASGSEVVLLCTYDTVYSNPDLFWYRIRPDYSFQFVFYGDNSRSEGADFTQGRFSVKHILTQKAFHLVISPVRTEDSATYYCASQASYRGWPTDKPIFGKGTRVTVEP.

On this clone itself: The mismatch at residue 10 between this DNA's translation and the TCRdb protein of a much larger clone likely reflects a read error; the protein shown is translated from the DNA. J is TRDJ1 and V is TRDV3; D is perhaps TRDD2 (6 bases). TCRdb is silent on the J gene; assignment here came from matching the DNA to germline. Germline lookup yields CDR1 TVYSNPD and CDR2 GDNSRS (reference sequence). The CDR3 totals 13 residues. CDR3: CASTAFRGDELIF. CDR3 nucleotide sequence: TGTGCCTCCACGGCCTTCCGGGGCGATGAACTCATCTTT.

This clone was observed a few times. It differs at one base from a far larger clone, so likely a read error. Other DNA sequences in the same sample also yield this CDR3. The chain carries TRDV1 and TRDJ1, with D perhaps matching TRDD3 (5 bases). Here the J gene was assigned by germline matching of the DNA, as TCRdb has none. This CDR3 has 13 amino acids. In germline, CDR1 is TSWWSYY, CDR2 QGS. The DNA of the CDR3 is TGTGCTCTCGGGGAACCGGACACCGATAAACTCATCTTT. This codes for CALGEPDTDKLIF.